This T cell receptor (beta chain) was captured by sequencing in a study of blood T cell repertoires in COVID-19. At the level of the study: Some COVID-19 samples were acute and others convalescent; all came from the United States, Italy and Spain.

The CDR3 covers 15 residues. CDR1 and CDR2 (germline): SGDLS, YYNGEE. V dropped 5 bases and J dropped 4; count of bases not matched to a gene: 10. The count of this clone is one. TCRdb's copy holds only in-frame clones and misses some; the assay was immunoSEQ multiplex PCR. Among hundreds of thousands of clones listed, around 85% were seen once. The chain recombines TRBV9 with TRBJ1-2; TRBD1 matches at 8 bases. Sequences were obtained from peripheral blood. This clonotype originated in a man in his fifties or sixties with active or convalescent COVID-19. The CDR3 DNA reads TGTGCCAGCAGTTCAGGTGGACAGGGTATCTATGGCTACACCTTC. It translates to CASSSGGQGIYGYTF.